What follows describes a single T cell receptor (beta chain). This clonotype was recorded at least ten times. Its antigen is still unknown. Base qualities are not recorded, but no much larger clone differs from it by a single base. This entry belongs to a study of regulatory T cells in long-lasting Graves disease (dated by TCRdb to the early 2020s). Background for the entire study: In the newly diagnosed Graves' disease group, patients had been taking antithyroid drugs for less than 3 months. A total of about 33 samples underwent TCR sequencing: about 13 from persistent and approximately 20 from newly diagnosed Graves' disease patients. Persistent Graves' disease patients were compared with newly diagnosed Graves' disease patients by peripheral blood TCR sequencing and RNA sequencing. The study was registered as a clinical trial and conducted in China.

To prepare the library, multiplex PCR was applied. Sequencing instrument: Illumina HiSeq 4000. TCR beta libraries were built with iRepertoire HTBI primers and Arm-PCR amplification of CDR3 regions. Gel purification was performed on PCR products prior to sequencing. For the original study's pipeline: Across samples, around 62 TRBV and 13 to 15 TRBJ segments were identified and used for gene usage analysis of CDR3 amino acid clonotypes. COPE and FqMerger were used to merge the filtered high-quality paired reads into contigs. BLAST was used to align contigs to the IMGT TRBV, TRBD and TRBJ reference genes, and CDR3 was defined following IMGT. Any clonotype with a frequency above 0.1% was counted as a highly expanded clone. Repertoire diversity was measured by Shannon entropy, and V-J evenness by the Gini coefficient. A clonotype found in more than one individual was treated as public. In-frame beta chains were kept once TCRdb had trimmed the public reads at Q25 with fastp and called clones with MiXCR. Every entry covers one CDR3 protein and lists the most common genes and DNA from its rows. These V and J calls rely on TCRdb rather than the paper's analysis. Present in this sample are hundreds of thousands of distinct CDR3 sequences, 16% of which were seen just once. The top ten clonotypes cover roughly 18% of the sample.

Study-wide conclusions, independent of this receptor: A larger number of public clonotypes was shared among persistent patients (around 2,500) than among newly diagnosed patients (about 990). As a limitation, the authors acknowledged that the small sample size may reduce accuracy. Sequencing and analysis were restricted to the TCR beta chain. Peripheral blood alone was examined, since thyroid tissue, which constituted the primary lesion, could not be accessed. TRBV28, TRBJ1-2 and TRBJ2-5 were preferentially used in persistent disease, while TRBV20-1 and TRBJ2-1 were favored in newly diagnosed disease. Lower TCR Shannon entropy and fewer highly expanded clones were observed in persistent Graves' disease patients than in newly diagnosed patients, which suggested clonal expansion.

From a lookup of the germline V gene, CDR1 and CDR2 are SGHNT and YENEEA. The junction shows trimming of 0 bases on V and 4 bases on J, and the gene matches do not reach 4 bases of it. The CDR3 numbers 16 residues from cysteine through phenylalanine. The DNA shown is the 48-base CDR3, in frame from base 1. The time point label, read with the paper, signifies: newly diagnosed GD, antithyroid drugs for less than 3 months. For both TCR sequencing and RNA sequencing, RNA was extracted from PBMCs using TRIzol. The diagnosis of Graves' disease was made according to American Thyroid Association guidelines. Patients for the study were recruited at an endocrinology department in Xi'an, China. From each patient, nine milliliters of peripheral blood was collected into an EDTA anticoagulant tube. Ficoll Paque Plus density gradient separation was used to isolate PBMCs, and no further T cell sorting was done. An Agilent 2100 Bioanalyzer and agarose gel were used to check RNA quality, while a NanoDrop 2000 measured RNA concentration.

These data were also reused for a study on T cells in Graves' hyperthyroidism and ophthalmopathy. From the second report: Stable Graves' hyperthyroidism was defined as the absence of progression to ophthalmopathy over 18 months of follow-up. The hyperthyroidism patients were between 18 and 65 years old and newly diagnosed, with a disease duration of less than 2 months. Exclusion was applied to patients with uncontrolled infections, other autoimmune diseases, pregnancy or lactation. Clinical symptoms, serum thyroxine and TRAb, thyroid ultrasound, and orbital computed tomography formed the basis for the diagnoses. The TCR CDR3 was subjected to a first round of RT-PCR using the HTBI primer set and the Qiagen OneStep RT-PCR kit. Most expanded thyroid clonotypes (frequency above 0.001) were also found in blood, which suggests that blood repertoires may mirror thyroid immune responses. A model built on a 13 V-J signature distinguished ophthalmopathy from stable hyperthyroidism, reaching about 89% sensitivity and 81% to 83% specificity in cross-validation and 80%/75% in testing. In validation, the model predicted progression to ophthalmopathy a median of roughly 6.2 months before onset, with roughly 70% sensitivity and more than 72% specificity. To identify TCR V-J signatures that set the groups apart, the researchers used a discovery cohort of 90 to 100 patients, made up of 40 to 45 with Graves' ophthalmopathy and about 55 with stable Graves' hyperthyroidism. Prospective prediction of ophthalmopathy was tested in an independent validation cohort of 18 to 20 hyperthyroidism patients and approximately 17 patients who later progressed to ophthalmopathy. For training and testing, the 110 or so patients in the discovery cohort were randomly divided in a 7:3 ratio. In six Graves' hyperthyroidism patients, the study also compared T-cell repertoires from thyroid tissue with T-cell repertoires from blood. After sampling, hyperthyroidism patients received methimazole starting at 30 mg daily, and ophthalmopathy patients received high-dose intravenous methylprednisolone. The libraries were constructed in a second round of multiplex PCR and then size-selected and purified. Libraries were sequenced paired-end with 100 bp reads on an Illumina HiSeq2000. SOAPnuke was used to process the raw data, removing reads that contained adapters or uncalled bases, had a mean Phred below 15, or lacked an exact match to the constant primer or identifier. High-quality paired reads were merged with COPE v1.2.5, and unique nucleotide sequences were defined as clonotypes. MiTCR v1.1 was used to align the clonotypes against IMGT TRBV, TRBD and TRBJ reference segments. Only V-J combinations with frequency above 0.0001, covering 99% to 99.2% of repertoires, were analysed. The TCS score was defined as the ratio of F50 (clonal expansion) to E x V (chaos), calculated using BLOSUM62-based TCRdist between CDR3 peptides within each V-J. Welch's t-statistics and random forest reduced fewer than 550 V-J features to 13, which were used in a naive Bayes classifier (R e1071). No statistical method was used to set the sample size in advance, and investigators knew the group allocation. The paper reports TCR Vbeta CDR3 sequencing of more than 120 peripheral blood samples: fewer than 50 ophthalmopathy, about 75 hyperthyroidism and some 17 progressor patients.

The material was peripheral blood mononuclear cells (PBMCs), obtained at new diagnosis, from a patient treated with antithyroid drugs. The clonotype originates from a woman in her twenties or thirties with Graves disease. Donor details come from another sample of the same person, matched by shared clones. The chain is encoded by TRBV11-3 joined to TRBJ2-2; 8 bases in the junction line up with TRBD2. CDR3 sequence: CASSLEGTSGTGELFF. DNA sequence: TGTGCCAGCAGCTTAGAGGGAACTAGCGGCACCGGGGAGCTGTTTTTT.